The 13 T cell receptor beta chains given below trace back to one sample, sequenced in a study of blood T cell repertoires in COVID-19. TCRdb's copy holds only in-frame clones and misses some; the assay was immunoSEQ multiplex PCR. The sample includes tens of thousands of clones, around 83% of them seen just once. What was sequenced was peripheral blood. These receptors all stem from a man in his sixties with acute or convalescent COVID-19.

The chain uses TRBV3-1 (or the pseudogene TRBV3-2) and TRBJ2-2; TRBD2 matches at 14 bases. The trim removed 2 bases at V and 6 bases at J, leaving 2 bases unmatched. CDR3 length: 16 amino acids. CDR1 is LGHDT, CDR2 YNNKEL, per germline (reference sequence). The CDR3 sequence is CASSQRLAGGPGELFF. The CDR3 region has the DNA TGTGCCAGCAGCCAAAGACTAGCGGGGGGGCCCGGGGAGCTGTTTTTT.

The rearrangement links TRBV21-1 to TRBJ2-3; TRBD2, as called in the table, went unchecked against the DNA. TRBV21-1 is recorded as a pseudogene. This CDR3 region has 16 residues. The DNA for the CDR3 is TGTGCCAGCAGCCCAGGTTCGGCTGAGGGCGCAGATACGCAGTATTTT. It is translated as CASSPGSAEGADTQYF.

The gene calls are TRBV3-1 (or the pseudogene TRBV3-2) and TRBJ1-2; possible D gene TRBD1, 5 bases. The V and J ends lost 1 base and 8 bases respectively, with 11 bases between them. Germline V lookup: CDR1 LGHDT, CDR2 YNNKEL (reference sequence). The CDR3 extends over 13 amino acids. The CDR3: CASSQGGLNGYTF. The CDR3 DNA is TGTGCCAGCAGCCAAGGGGGCCTTAACGGCTACACCTTC.

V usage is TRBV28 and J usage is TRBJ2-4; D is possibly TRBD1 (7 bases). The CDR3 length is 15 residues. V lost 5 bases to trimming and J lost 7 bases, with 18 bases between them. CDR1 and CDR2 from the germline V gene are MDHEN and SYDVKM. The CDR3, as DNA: TGTGCCAGCAGTCGCCGGACAGGAGGGGGGAACATTCAGTACTTC. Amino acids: CASSRRTGGGNIQYF.

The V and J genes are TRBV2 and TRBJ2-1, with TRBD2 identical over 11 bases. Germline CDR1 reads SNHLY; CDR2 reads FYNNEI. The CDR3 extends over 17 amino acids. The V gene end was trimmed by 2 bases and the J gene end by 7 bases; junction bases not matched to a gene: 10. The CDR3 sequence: CASSERVAGGPRNEQFF. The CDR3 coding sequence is TGTGCCAGCAGTGAAAGGGTAGCGGGGGGGCCGCGGAATGAGCAGTTCTTC.

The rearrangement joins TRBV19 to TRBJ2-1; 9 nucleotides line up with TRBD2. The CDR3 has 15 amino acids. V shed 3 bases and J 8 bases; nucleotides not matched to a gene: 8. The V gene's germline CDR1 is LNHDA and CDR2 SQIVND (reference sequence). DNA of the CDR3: TGTGCCAGTAGTATTAGCGGGGGCCCCGGGTATGAGCAGTTCTTC. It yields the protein CASSISGGPGYEQFF.

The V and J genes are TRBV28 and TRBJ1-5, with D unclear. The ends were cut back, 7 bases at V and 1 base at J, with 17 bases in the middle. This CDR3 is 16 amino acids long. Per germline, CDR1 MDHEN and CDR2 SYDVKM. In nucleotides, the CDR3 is TGTGCCAGCACCAGATCGTCCCCCGGGAGCAATCAGCCCCAGCATTTT. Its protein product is CASTRSSPGSNQPQHF.

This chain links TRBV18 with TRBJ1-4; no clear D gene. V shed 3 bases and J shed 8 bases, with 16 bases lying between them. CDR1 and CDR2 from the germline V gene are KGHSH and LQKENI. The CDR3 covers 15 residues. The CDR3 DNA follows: TGTGCCAGCTCACCCGAAAGTACTAACCTGGAAAAACTGTTTTTT. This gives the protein CASSPESTNLEKLFF.

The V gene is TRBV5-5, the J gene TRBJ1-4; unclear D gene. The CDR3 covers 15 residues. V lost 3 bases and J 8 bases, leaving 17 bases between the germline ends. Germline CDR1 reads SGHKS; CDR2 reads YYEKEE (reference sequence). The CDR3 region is CASSSQERAGEKLFF. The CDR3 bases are TGTGCCAGCAGCTCCCAAGAGAGGGCGGGCGAAAAACTGTTTTTT. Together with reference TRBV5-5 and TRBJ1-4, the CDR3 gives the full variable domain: DAGVTQSPTHLIKTRGQQVTLRCSPISGHKSVSWYQQVLGQGPQFIFQYYEKEERGRGNFPDRFSARQFPNYSSELNVNALLLGDSALYLCASSSQERAGEKLFFGSGTQLSVL.

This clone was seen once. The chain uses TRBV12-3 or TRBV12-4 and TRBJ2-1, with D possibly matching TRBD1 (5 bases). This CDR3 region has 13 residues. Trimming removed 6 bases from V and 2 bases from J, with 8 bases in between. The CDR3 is CASRGRTYNEQFF. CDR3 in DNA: TGTGCCAGCAGGGGGCGGACCTACAATGAGCAGTTCTTC.

The CDR3 nucleotides are TGTGCCAGCAGCTGGGGACAGGGGGCTTTTCAGCCCCAGCATTTT. Translated, it gives CASSWGQGAFQPQHF. This chain connects TRBV5-5 to TRBJ1-5, with 12 bases fitting TRBD1. The junction had 4 bases not matched to a gene; V was cut back by 3 bases and J by 6 bases. CDR1 is SGHKS and CDR2 is YYEKEE in the germline V gene (reference sequence). The CDR3 is made up of 15 amino acids.

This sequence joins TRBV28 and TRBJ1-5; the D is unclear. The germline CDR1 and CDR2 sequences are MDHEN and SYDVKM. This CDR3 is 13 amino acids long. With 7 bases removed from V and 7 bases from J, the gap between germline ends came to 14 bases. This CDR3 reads CASNPLEWQPQHF. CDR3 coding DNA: TGTGCCAGCAATCCCTTAGAATGGCAGCCCCAGCATTTT.

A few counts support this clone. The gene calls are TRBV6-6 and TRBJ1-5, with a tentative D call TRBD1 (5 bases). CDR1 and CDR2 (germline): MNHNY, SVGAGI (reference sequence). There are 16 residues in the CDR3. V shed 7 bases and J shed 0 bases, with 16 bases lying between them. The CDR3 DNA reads TGTGCCAGCACTCCCCCTCTAGGGGATAGCAATCAGCCCCAGCATTTT. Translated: CASTPPLGDSNQPQHF.